The clone carrying this TCR beta chain came up once. This specimen belongs to a study of blood T cell repertoires in COVID-19. On the study more broadly: From T cells, B-cell-depleted T cells, or PBMCs came the material, which was cDNA or gDNA.

Per the germline V gene, CDR1 is MDHEN and CDR2 is SYDVKM. Trimming took 5 bases from V and 3 from J, leaving 5 bases between them. The CDR3 contains 11 residues. As originally analysed: Reference gene primer amplification gave estimated nucleated cell counts. The repertoire was sequenced with immunoSEQ multiplex PCR; TCRdb's copy has only in-frame clones and lacks some. V, J and clone size are taken as reported in that table, and D and trimming were inferred from the DNA itself. The sample gives roughly 200,000 clones, about 82% of which show up once; around 5.7% is in the top ten. Residents of about two dozen US areas, aged 18 to 89 years, made up the participants. Self-reported history from a screening survey and questionnaire set each donor's cohort.

The source is a middle-aged man with acute COVID-19. The chain couples TRBV28 to TRBJ2-7; D gene unclear. Sequencing used PBMCs or T cells enriched from blood (not recorded which). The CDR3 here is CASSVSYEQYF. CDR3 bases: TGTGCCAGCAGTGTCAGCTACGAGCAGTACTTC.